One sample yielded the 3 T cell receptor beta chains listed below, sequenced in a study of shared clonotypes between healthy human individuals. The table came from immunoSEQ multiplex PCR; TCRdb's copy has only in-frame clones and leaves some out. The profile covers 1,500,000 or so clones, with about 96% appearing a single time and over 1% taken by the ten largest. Sequencing was performed on naive CD4+ T cells sorted from blood. Subset here: CD45RA+ positively selected. These receptors were obtained from a man aged 25-45 years in good health.

V and J are TRBV11-2 and TRBJ2-7; D is unresolved. There are 18 residues in the CDR3. Germline V CDR1 and CDR2: SGHAT, FQNNGV. Trimming stripped 1 base from V and 7 bases from J, with 26 bases between. The CDR3 bases are TGTGCCAGCAGCTTAGCCGAGAACCCCCTCGCGGCCCGATGGGAGCAGTACTTC. It yields the protein CASSLAENPLAARWEQYF.

The count of this clone is one. This rearrangement joins TRBV7-6 to TRBJ1-3, with TRBD1 matching over 8 bases. Germline V gene data show CDR1 as SGHVS and CDR2 as FNYEAQ. CDR3 length: 16 amino acids. V lost 0 bases to trimming and J lost 2 bases; unmatched junction nucleotides: 3. The CDR3 DNA reads as TGTGCCAGCAGCTTAGCGCCACAGGGGGCTGGAAACACCATATATTTT. Protein sequence: CASSLAPQGAGNTIYF.

This clone was seen once. CDR3 amino acids: CASSPNRGQQETQYF. The CDR3 region has the DNA TGCGCCAGCAGCCCAAACCGGGGACAGCAAGAGACCCAGTACTTC. The chain links TRBV5-1 to TRBJ2-5, with 7 nucleotides matching TRBD1. The length of the CDR3 is 15 residues. Germline V gene data show CDR1 as SGHRS and CDR2 as YFSETQ. V lost 4 bases to trimming and J lost 2 bases; unmatched junction nucleotides: 8.